The text below deals with one T cell receptor (beta chain). As originally analysed: The authors estimated nucleated cell counts from reference gene primer amplification. Method: immunoSEQ multiplex PCR; TCRdb's copy keeps in-frame clones and lacks some. The V and J calls and clone size were taken over from that table, and D and trimming were inferred from the DNA. This sample has about 63,000 clones, with around 79% found just once. V lost 6 bases, J lost 4 bases, and 6 bases stayed unmatched. CDR3 length equals 16 residues. Germline V CDR1 and CDR2: SNHLY, FYNNEI. The sample comes from a study of blood T cell repertoires in COVID-19. Looking at the study overall: Acute-phase and convalescent COVID-19 samples originated in the United States, Italy and Spain.

V and J are TRBV2 and TRBJ2-2, with 12 bases matching TRBD2. The sequenced sample consisted of peripheral blood. The sequence derives from a human donor in a cohort sampled during active COVID-19. Here the CDR3 DNA reads TGTGCCAGCAGGACTAGCGGGAGTAGCGGCACCGGGGAGCTGTTTTTT. Protein product: CASRTSGSSGTGELFF.